Detailed here is one T cell receptor (beta chain). There is no known antigen for this receptor. Qualities for individual bases were not recorded, and no much larger clone is one base off. This sample was taken from a study of T cell responses to AZD1222 COVID-19 vaccine (dated by TCRdb to 2020 to 2023). Regarding the research as a whole: Because spike-specific TCR depth and breadth did not differ between the two schedules, AZD1222 recipients who got a second dose at roughly 4 weeks were pooled with those who got a second dose at roughly 12 weeks. TCR sequencing covered 233 trial participants: 200 to 220 given two doses of AZD1222 and around 26 given two doses of MenACWY control vaccine. Enrollment into the trials was organized by age into subgroups of 18-55, 56-69 and 70-plus years, and those subgroups contained roughly 140, 27 and 60 TCR-sequenced participants, respectively.

The germline V gene gives CDR1 as SGHTA and CDR2 as FQGNSA. V is pared back by 1 base and J by 0 bases, with 7 bases lying between the germline termini. From cysteine to phenylalanine, the CDR3 is 15 amino acids long. The retained sequence is limited to the CDR3, 45 bases, with the frame set at the first base. The meaning of the sample's time point label: baseline before first vaccination. The vaccinee samples were drawn from two UK trials, COV001 and COV002, one of which was a single-blind randomized controlled phase 2/3 trial testing AZD1222 (ChAdOx1 nCoV-19) in healthy adults. For TCRbeta chain sequencing, PBMC samples from trial participants were taken at day 0 and at day 28 after the second dose. The paper as a whole reports these results and caveats: Reportedly, almost half of the unique spike-specific TCRs recognized epitopes lying outside the regions that are mutated in the B.1.351 and B.1.1.7 variants. Conclusions about previously exposed vaccinees are limited because only five or six AZD1222 recipients were SARS-CoV-2 seropositive at baseline. No day 14 peak-response samples were available, so repertoires were characterized only after the peak T cell response. Vaccine-associated CD4 TCRs spanned the whole spike protein, with dominant responses in regions 160-218 and 743-854. The 56-69-year group was small, and its depth increase did not reach significance, likely because of low power. Spike-specific TCR breadth and depth rose significantly after two AZD1222 doses compared with day 0 and with MenACWY recipients. Participants were mostly white British, with more females than males. The authors suggested clonal diversity may have been underestimated.

The CDR3 regions of human TCRbeta chains were subjected to immunosequencing. On the authors' methods: TCRs in the repertoires were matched against a reference library of SARS-CoV-2-specific TCRs that had been generated with the MIRA antigen-specificity platform. Breadth was defined as the fraction of unique TCRs that were SARS-CoV-2-associated. Depth was defined as the fraction of total T cells that were SARS-CoV-2-associated. Using the MIRA data, each spike-specific TCR was assigned both to the spike region to which the TCR was reactive and to a CD4 or CD8 class. Log10-transformed breadth and depth values were compared by one-way ANOVA with Sidak's multiple comparisons tests. TCRdb holds this immuneACCESS table with in-frame rearrangements only. Some clones are missing; in checked studies, unresolved V genes explain under half, and the rest has no known cause. V and J calls and clone size are copied from that table; D and trimming were computed from the DNA. The sample profile shows about 84,000 clones; 87% of them were found once. The ten largest clones take up about 1.4% of the sample.

The material sequenced was peripheral blood, taken on day 0 of AZD1222 vaccination. The chain couples TRBV7-2 to TRBJ1-5; the D gene is not confidently resolved. This sequence was found in an adult in good health. The CDR3 has the sequence CASSLVQNSNQPQHF. The nucleotides are TGTGCCAGCAGCTTAGTACAGAATAGCAATCAGCCCCAGCATTTT.